This T cell receptor (beta chain) was recovered during a study of blood T cell repertoires in COVID-19. The overall study: Samples of COVID-19 (acute and convalescent) were obtained from the United States, Italy and Spain. T cells, B-cell-depleted T cells, or PBMCs supplied cDNA or gDNA.

In this sample, this clone turned up once. Germline assignment: CDR1 SGHVS and CDR2 FQNEAQ. The CDR3 runs 13 residues. Trimming shortened V by 4 bases and J by 3 bases, and 9 bases separated the two germline ends. Source study methods: Reference gene primer amplification gave nucleated cell count estimates. TCRdb keeps only in-frame clones here, not all; method: immunoSEQ multiplex PCR. V and J calls and clone size are given by that table; D and trimming were obtained from the DNA. The data contain some 200,000 clones, about 86% of them seen just once; the ten biggest clones take up roughly 2.2%. This chain links TRBV7-8 with TRBJ1-2; D is undetermined. This receptor was taken from a woman in her forties or fifties with acute or convalescent COVID-19. Sequenced input: peripheral blood. CDR3 nucleotides: TGTGCCAGCAGCTCTGGCCAACACTATGGCTACACCTTC. Its protein is CASSSGQHYGYTF.